The 25 T cell receptor beta chains below all came from one sample that was sequenced in a study of CD8+CD57+ T cells in acquired aplastic anemia. Genomic DNA templated the TCR beta VDJ and CDR3 profiling. TCRdb recomputed calls from the reads with MiXCR, one row per CDR3 protein. The repertoire holds about 210,000 distinct CDR3 sequences, with 30% to 40% as singletons. Sequences were obtained from sorted CD4+, CD8+, or CD8+CD57+ T cells (not recorded which) from PBMCs. The receptors here all came from a human donor in good health, serving as a control.

A word on this clonotype: A much more abundant neighbour one base away suggests this may be a read error. The chain combines TRBV7-9 with TRBJ2-1, with TRBD1 matching 8 bases. The V and J ends lost 8 bases and 6 bases, in that order; junction bases with no gene match: 12. This CDR3 has 15 residues. The germline CDR1 and CDR2 sequences are SEHNR and FQNEAQ (reference sequence). CDR3 DNA: TGTGCCAGCGGCCCACGGACAGGGATGAGCAATGAGCAGTTCTTC. Translation: CASGPRTGMSNEQFF.

In the case of this clonotype: This may be a read error: a much more frequent sequence differs by one nucleotide. The rearrangement links TRBV10-3 to TRBJ1-6; TRBD1 aligns across 8 bases. From germline, CDR1 is ENHRY and CDR2 SYGVKD. The J segment lost 7 bases and the V segment lost 10 bases, leaving 9 bases of the junction unmatched. The CDR3 loop spans 14 amino acids. The CDR3 bases are TGTGCCAGCCGTCCCCGGGACAGGAATTCACCCCTCCACTTT. This gives the protein CASRPRDRNSPLHF.

This clonotype occurred a few times. The CDR3 region is CATSDLEGGSYEQYF. The CDR3 nucleotides read TGTGCCACCAGTGATTTGGAAGGGGGCTCCTACGAGCAGTACTTC. The chain couples TRBV24-1 to TRBJ2-7, with D possibly matching TRBD1 (6 bases). CDR1 is KGHDR and CDR2 is SFDVKD in the germline V gene. Trimming cost V 0 bases and J 0 bases, with 8 bases left between them. The CDR3 has 15 residues.

In its sample, this clonotype was seen many times. The CDR3 region has the DNA TGCAGTGCCACTGTGACTAGCGGGGGATCCTACGAGCAGTACTTC. This translates into CSATVTSGGSYEQYF. The genes are TRBV20-1 and TRBJ2-7, with 12 bases identical to TRBD2. The CDR3 contains 15 residues. After removal of 6 bases from V and 1 base from J, the junction contained 7 bases not matched to a gene. Per the germline V gene, CDR1 is DFQATT and CDR2 is SNEGSKA (reference sequence).

On this clonotype itself: A single base separates this from a much larger clone, so it may be a read error. The chain recombines TRBV7-9 with TRBJ2-5; a weak D match, TRBD1 (7 bases). From germline, CDR1 is SEHNR and CDR2 FQNEAQ (reference sequence). This CDR3 contains 15 residues. The CDR3 reads CASSSQGGLQETQCF. The CDR3 DNA reads as TGTGCCAGCAGCTCGCAGGGGGGACTCCAAGAGACCCAGTGCTTC. Filled out from reference TRBV7-9 and TRBJ2-5, the complete variable domain reads DTGVSQNPRHKITKRGQNVTFRCDPISEHNRLYWYRQTLGQGPEFLTYFQNEAQLEKSRLLSDRFSAERPKGSFSTLEIQRTEQGDSAMYLCASSSQGGLQETQCFGPGTRLLVL.

This clonotype was seen only a few times. The chain uses TRBV5-1 and TRBJ2-7, with TRBD2 matching 9 bases. Unmatched junction bases numbered 5, after V lost 0 bases and J lost 1 base. The CDR3 contains 16 residues. The germline V gene has CDR1 SGHRS and CDR2 YFSETQ. DNA of the CDR3: TGCGCCAGCAGCTTGGTTATAACTAGCGGGTCCTACGAGCAGTACTTC. This encodes CASSLVITSGSYEQYF. Complete variable domain (other parts from reference TRBV5-1 and TRBJ2-7): KAGVTQTPRYLIKTRGQQVTLSCSPISGHRSVSWYQQTPGQGLQFLFEYFSETQRNKGNFPGRFSGRQFSNSRSEMNVSTLELGDSALYLCASSLVITSGSYEQYFGPGTRLTVT.

This sequence joins TRBV5-6 and TRBJ1-5, with 7 nucleotides matching TRBD1. With the DNA end fitting TRBJ2-3 better, the J assignment may be wrong. Germline V gene lookup returns CDR1 SGHDT and CDR2 YYEEEE. The CDR3 spans 19 residues. CDR3 nucleotides: TGTGCCAGCAGCTCATCGTGGTCAGGGGGTTCGGGTAACCATCAGCCCCAGTATTTT. Its translation: CASSSSWSGGSGNHQPQYF.

As concerns this clonotype: Just one base apart from a much larger clone, this may be a read error. The CDR3 does not end in the conserved phenylalanine or tryptophan, so this is likely a read error. The chain is built from TRBV20-1 and TRBJ2-7; a possible D gene is TRBD2 (6 bases). Trimming shortened V by 4 bases and J by 2 bases, and 12 bases separated the two germline ends. Germline V gives CDR1 DFQATT, CDR2 SNEGSKA (reference sequence). This CDR3 comprises 13 residues. The CDR3 DNA follows: TGCAGTGCTACGGAGGGGAAAACCTACGAGCAGTACCTC. This translates into CSATEGKTYEQYL.

This clonotype occurred many times. V gene TRBV27 combines with J gene TRBJ1-2, with 7 bases identical to TRBD1. V was clipped by 5 bases and J by 5 bases; unmatched bases: 8. Germline-derived CDR1 and CDR2 are MNHEY and SMNVEV (reference sequence). The CDR3 totals 14 residues. The CDR3 DNA reads as TGTGCCAGCAGTCCCGACAGGGAGATGTATGGCTACACCTTC. It translates to CASSPDREMYGYTF.

This rearrangement joins TRBV6-5 to TRBJ2-1; D gene unclear. Germline V gene sequence: CDR1 MNHEY, CDR2 SVGAGI. The CDR3 contains 14 residues. V was shortened by 0 bases and J by 8 bases, with 11 bases between the two germline ends. CDR3: CASSYSVLSDEQFF. The CDR3 DNA follows: TGTGCCAGCAGTTACTCGGTCCTGAGTGATGAGCAGTTCTTC.

This clonotype occurred a few times. The chain employs TRBV7-2 and TRBJ2-3; D may correspond to TRBD1 or TRBD2 (6 bases each). The germline V and J ends were trimmed by 5 bases and 4 bases, with 13 bases remaining between them. CDR3 length: 14 residues. CDR1 and CDR2 (germline): SGHTA, FQGNSA. This CDR3 is CASSPKRGADTQYF. DNA for the CDR3: TGTGCCAGCAGCCCAAAGAGGGGGGCAGATACGCAGTATTTT.

The table lists this clonotype with many counts. The rearrangement uses TRBV5-1 and TRBJ1-2; no definite D call. There are 15 residues in the CDR3. V gave up 4 bases and J gave up 3 bases, with 16 bases separating them. Germline CDR1 and CDR2: SGHRS and YFSETQ. The CDR3 DNA follows: TGCGCCAGCAGCCCGGACCCCCCACCCGACTATGGCTACACCTTC. Protein: CASSPDPPPDYGYTF.

V and J are TRBV2 and TRBJ1-1; D is possibly TRBD1 (6 bases). The germline V gene has CDR1 SNHLY and CDR2 FYNNEI. V lost 6 bases, J lost 3 bases, and 14 bases lay in between. This CDR3 has 14 residues. As DNA, the CDR3 is TGTGCCAGCAGCTGGCCGGGGGCGGACACTGAAGCTTTCTTT. Translating gives CASSWPGADTEAFF. Full variable domain (rest looked up from reference TRBV2 and TRBJ1-1): EPEVTQTPSHQVTQMGQEVILRCVPISNHLYFYWYRQILGQKVEFLVSFYNNEISEKSEIFDDQFSVERPDGSNFTLKIRSTKLEDSAMYFCASSWPGADTEAFFGQGTRLTVV.

This clonotype was observed at least ten times. The chain has TRBV11-2 and TRBJ2-1; tentative D call: TRBD1 (5 bases). V was pared by 4 bases and J by 2 bases, with 12 bases between. The CDR3 is 15 amino acids. Germline assignment: CDR1 SGHAT and CDR2 FQNNGV. CDR3 sequence: CASSSQGFPYNEQFF. DNA for the CDR3: TGTGCCAGCAGCTCCCAGGGTTTCCCCTACAATGAGCAGTTCTTC.

This chain links TRBV5-1 with TRBJ1-1; no clear D gene. Trimming left V 4 bases short and J 4 bases short, with 14 bases between. This CDR3 has 14 residues. Per germline, CDR1 SGHRS and CDR2 YFSETQ. The CDR3 is CASSPEPDTTEAFF. DNA for the CDR3: TGCGCCAGCAGCCCGGAGCCCGACACCACTGAAGCTTTCTTT.

This clonotype was found many times. The chain joins TRBV10-1 to TRBJ2-2; 7 nucleotides agree with TRBD1. Germline trimming cut 4 bases from V and 9 bases from J; bases unmatched to any gene: 2. The CDR3 loop spans 12 amino acids. In germline, CDR1 is WNHNN, CDR2 SYGVQD (reference sequence). Here the CDR3 DNA reads TGCGCCAGCAGTGGGGACAGCCGGGAGCTGTTTTTT. Translated: CASSGDSRELFF.

This clonotype appeared many times. V usage is TRBV20-1 and J usage is TRBJ1-2; D unresolved. CDR3 length: 12 residues. V lost 6 bases to trimming and J lost 8 bases, with 16 bases between them. Germline lookup yields CDR1 DFQATT and CDR2 SNEGSKA (reference sequence). The CDR3, as DNA: TGCAGTGCGAGTCCTCTTTTTGCGGGCTACACCTTC. Translated: CSASPLFAGYTF.

This chain joins TRBV7-8 and TRBJ1-2; a weak D match, TRBD1 (6 bases). The germline V gene has CDR1 SGHVS and CDR2 FQNEAQ. CDR3 length: 15 residues. The V gene lost 5 bases and the J gene lost 7 bases, with 20 bases spanning the gap. For the CDR3, the DNA is TGTGCCAGCAGCCTGCGCCAACAGGGACACAGTGGCTACACCTTC. This codes for CASSLRQQGHSGYTF. The full variable domain, completed using reference TRBV7-8 and TRBJ1-2, is GAGVSQSPRYKVAKRGQDVALRCDPISGHVSLFWYQQALGQGPEFLTYFQNEAQLDKSGLPSDRFFAERPEGSVSTLKIQRTQQEDSAVYLCASSLRQQGHSGYTFGSGTRLTVV.

The CDR3 nucleotides are TGTGCCAGCAGCCCCGGACTGGAAAGGGACGAGCAGTACTTC. Protein product: CASSPGLERDEQYF. V is TRBV9 and J is TRBJ2-7, with D possibly being TRBD2 (5 bases). Germline V gene data show CDR1 as SGDLS and CDR2 as YYNGEE. Trimming stripped 4 bases from V and 5 bases from J, with 16 bases between. This CDR3 spans 14 amino acids.

This chain connects TRBV20-1 to TRBJ2-7; perhaps D is TRBD1 or TRBD2 (5 bases each). The germline gives CDR1 DFQATT, CDR2 SNEGSKA (reference sequence). V was trimmed by 8 bases and J by 5 bases, leaving 19 bases between them. CDR3 size: 13 residues. The DNA for the CDR3 is TGCAGTTTAGCCGGGACGAAAGGCGACGAGCAGTACTTC. This sequence encodes CSLAGTKGDEQYF.

This clonotype was recorded many times. V gene TRBV5-5 combines with J gene TRBJ1-2; 8 positions agree with TRBD1. The CDR3 contains 16 residues. Germline-derived CDR1 and CDR2 are SGHKS and YYEKEE (reference sequence). With V trimmed by 2 bases and J by 6 bases, 12 bases remained unmatched. CDR3 DNA sequence: TGTGCCAGCAGCTTCGGACAGGGCTGGGGTGTGGATGGCTACACCTTC. This sequence encodes CASSFGQGWGVDGYTF.

The genes are TRBV12-3 or TRBV12-4 and TRBJ1-1; D gene ambiguous. The CDR3 is 14 residues long. The V and J ends lost 3 bases and 8 bases respectively, with 16 bases between them. The CDR3 nucleotides read TGTGCCAGCAGTTTCCGCCCTTACCTCATGGAAGCTTTCTTT. It is translated as CASSFRPYLMEAFF.

This clonotype was recorded many times. V gene TRBV24-1 combines with J gene TRBJ1-1; D perhaps matches TRBD1 (6 bases). Germline CDR1 reads KGHDR; CDR2 reads SFDVKD. V lost 0 bases and J lost 2, with 15 bases in between. The CDR3 covers 17 residues. The DNA of the CDR3 is TGTGCCACCAGTGATTTGTGGGGGGCGTATATTAACACTGAAGCTTTCTTT. Protein product: CATSDLWGAYINTEAFF.

This clonotype was recorded many times. The CDR3 DNA sequence: TGTGCCAGCGGGGGACAGGGGGTCACTGAAGCTTTCTTT. As protein: CASGGQGVTEAFF. The V and J genes are TRBV2 and TRBJ1-1, with 11 bases lining up with TRBD1. Germline CDR1 SNHLY, CDR2 FYNNEI. Losses at the gene ends were 8 bases for V and 4 bases for J; bases not matched to a gene: 3. The CDR3 has 13 residues.

On this clonotype itself: A much larger clone lies one base from this, so it may be a read error. The genes are TRBV12-3 or TRBV12-4 and TRBJ2-1, with a tentative D call TRBD1 (6 bases). The CDR3 has 14 amino acids. V was trimmed by 6 bases and J by 9 bases, leaving 18 bases between them. This CDR3 reads CASRIQQGFGEQFF. CDR3 bases: TGTGCCAGCAGGATCCAACAGGGATTCGGTGAGCAGTTCTTC.